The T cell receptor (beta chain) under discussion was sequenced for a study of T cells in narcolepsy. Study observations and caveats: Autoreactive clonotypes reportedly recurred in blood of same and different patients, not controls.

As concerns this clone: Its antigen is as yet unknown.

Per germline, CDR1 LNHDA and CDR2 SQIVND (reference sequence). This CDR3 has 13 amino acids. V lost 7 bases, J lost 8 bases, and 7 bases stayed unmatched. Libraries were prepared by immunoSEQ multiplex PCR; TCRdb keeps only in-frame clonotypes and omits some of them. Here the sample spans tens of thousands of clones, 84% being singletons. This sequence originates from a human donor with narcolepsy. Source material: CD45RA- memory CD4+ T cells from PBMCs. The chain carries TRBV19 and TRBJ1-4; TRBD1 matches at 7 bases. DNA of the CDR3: TGTGCCAGTAAAGACAGGGTTAGCGAAAAACTGTTTTTT. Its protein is CASKDRVSEKLFF.